This TCR beta chain was documented in a study of T cell responses to AZD1222 COVID-19 vaccine. Study conclusions and caveats: Dominant CD4 TCR responses targeted spike regions 160-218 and 743-854. Among the donors, most were white British and more were female, and clonal diversity was possibly underestimated. The study sampled repertoires only after the peak T cell response.

With respect to this clone: Its antigen is still unknown.

Method: immunoSEQ multiplex PCR; TCRdb's copy keeps in-frame clones and lacks some. The table includes roughly 45,000 clones, 80% to 85% detected once. Trimming pared 10 bases from V and 2 bases from J, leaving 17 bases between. The CDR3 is made up of 14 amino acids. Looked up from germline, CDR1 is ENHRY and CDR2 is SYGVKD. This chain links TRBV10-3 with TRBJ1-2; D is unresolved. This receptor was obtained from an adult who received the AZD1222 COVID-19 vaccine. Sequencing used peripheral blood, obtained 28 days after the second AZD1222 dose. The CDR3: CATPSGTANYGYTF. The CDR3, as DNA: TGTGCCACCCCATCCGGAACAGCCAACTATGGCTACACCTTC.